The source of this T cell receptor (beta chain) is a study of T cell responses to AZD1222 COVID-19 vaccine (dated by TCRdb to the early 2020s). Context from the whole study: AZD1222 recipients with second doses at about 4 weeks or about 12 weeks were pooled, because spike-specific TCR depth and breadth did not differ between schedules. TCR sequencing was performed for more than 230 trial participants, of whom about 200 were given two doses of AZD1222 and around 26 were given two doses of MenACWY control vaccine. Trial participants were enrolled into age subgroups of 18-55, 56-69 and 70-plus years, which contained about 160, 30 and 59 TCR-sequenced participants, respectively. Paper-wide results and their limitations: Epitopes outside the regions mutated in the B.1.351 and B.1.1.7 variants were reportedly recognized by nearly half of the unique spike-specific TCRs. In the small 56-69-year group, the increase in depth fell short of significance, most likely because of low power. After two AZD1222 doses, both the breadth and the depth of spike-specific TCRs were significantly higher than at day 0 and than in MenACWY recipients. Because no samples from the day 14 peak response were available, repertoires could be characterized only after the peak T cell response. Vaccine-associated CD4 TCRs spanned the whole spike protein, with dominant responses in regions 160-218 and 743-854. Participants were mostly white British, with more females than males. The authors suggested clonal diversity may have been underestimated. Conclusions about previously exposed vaccinees are limited because only six or seven AZD1222 recipients were SARS-CoV-2 seropositive at baseline.

In the paper's terms, the time point label means: baseline before first vaccination. The vaccinee samples were drawn from two UK trials, COV001 and COV002, one of which was a single-blind randomized controlled phase 2/3 trial testing AZD1222 (ChAdOx1 nCoV-19) in healthy adults. For TCRbeta chain sequencing, PBMC samples were collected from trial participants at day 0 and at day 28 after the second dose. The CDR3 regions of human TCRbeta chains were subjected to immunosequencing. The published analysis was carried out like this. Repertoire TCRs were checked for matches against a reference library of SARS-CoV-2-specific TCRs that had been generated using the MIRA antigen-specificity platform. Breadth meant the fraction of unique TCRs that were SARS-CoV-2-associated, whereas depth meant the fraction of total T cells that were SARS-CoV-2-associated. Using the MIRA data, each spike-specific TCR was assigned both to the spike region to which the TCR was reactive and to a CD4 or CD8 class. Log10-transformed breadth and depth values were compared by one-way ANOVA with Sidak's multiple comparisons tests. TCRdb obtained this table from immuneACCESS and retained in-frame rearrangements with V and J assigned. These tables miss some clones; where compared with another copy, unresolved V genes account for less than half of the shortfall, and the remainder is unexplained. Clonal size and the V and J genes are those of that table, whereas D and trimming came from the DNA. For this sample there are some 120,000 clones; under 90% appear just once. The ten top clones hold around 7.7% of the sample.

There are 16 amino acids in the CDR3, from cysteine to phenylalanine inclusive. Of all the DNA, just the CDR3 is kept, 48 bases in frame from base 1. Sequences MDHEN (CDR1) and SYDVKM (CDR2) are obtained from the germline V gene. V lost 2 bases and J lost 3 bases; the stretch between them is 17 bases long. A word on this clone: Its binding antigen is unknown. Per-base qualities were not stored, and no clone one base away is much larger.

The source material was peripheral blood, sampled on day 0 of AZD1222 vaccination. The sequence came from an adult in good health. This sequence uses TRBV28 and TRBJ2-7; TRBD1 is a possible D gene, resting on 5 matching bases. The CDR3 amino acid sequence is: CASSLPAAGRLYEQYF. The DNA reads TGTGCCAGCAGTTTACCTGCGGCAGGGCGGCTCTACGAGCAGTACTTC.